This T cell receptor (beta chain) was found in a study of glioma-infiltrating T cells. General study results and limits: Tissue-blood divergence was below expectation in non-neoplastic patients, above in gliomas. CDR3 overlap between tissue and blood was very small.

This clonotype was recorded at least ten times. The antigen remains undetermined. Amplification of TCR alpha and beta CDR3 regions from RNA used iRepertoire nested multiplex PCR. TCRdb itself ran the multiplex PCR reads through MiXCR, one entry per CDR3 protein. The table records around 170,000 distinct CDR3 sequences, roughly two fifths of them present only once. This CDR3 has 14 amino acids. Germline CDR1 SGHNT, CDR2 YYREEE (reference sequence). The J segment lost 7 bases and the V segment lost 4 bases, leaving 9 bases of the junction unmatched. The chain recombines TRBV5-4 with TRBJ1-2, with TRBD1 matching 8 bases. The TCR sequence derives from a human donor with low-grade glioma or glioblastoma, undergoing nonglioma brain surgery, or in good health (not recorded which). Material for sequencing was glioma tissue, nonneoplastic brain tissue, or PBMCs (not recorded which). CDR3 loop: CASSPGTGQLGYTF. In nucleotides, the CDR3 is TGTGCCAGCAGCCCCGGGACAGGACAACTTGGCTACACCTTC.